This is a list of T cell receptor beta chains from one sample in a study of early T cells in non-severe SARS-CoV-2 infection. TCRdb independently ran MiXCR on the 5' RACE reads; one entry per CDR3 protein. This table has roughly 120,000 distinct CDR3 sequences, roughly 12% appearing once. Material: whole blood, obtained at baseline. The receptors originated from an adult who was a healthcare worker with PCR-confirmed SARS-CoV-2 infection or an uninfected control (not recorded which). Each CDR3 is given with its conserved first and last residue.

v_call	j_call	cdr3_aa
TRBV5-1	TRBJ2-7	CASSEQGGSYEQYF
TRBV12-3/TRBV12-4	TRBJ2-1	CASSLTGTRSNEQFF
TRBV6-6	TRBJ2-2	CASRPQLAGGLTGELFF
TRBV9	TRBJ1-3	CASSVEGQPGNTIYF
TRBV27	TRBJ1-1	CASSLSRSEAFF
TRBV12-3/TRBV12-4	TRBJ2-5	CASSARGTSNGTQYF
TRBV5-1	TRBJ1-2	CASSDLTGGAYGYTF
TRBV20-1	TRBJ2-3	CSASEGGDTQYF
TRBV7-3	TRBJ1-1	CASRILPNTEAFF
TRBV28	TRBJ2-3	CASSTPRTPTDTQYF
TRBV20-1	TRBJ1-1	CSAAGHLNTEAFF
TRBV4-1	TRBJ2-7	CASSQGVAGSYEQYF
TRBV14	TRBJ2-4	CASSQRTTGYRKNIQYF
TRBV28	TRBJ1-1	CASSEHRDRGDTEAFF
TRBV9	TRBJ2-2	CASSVAGLSNTGELFF
TRBV20-1	TRBJ2-1	CSARGGASEIYNEQFF
TRBV4-1	TRBJ2-5	CASSQGGETQYF
TRBV7-9	TRBJ2-7	CASSTDRGPYEQYF
TRBV7-9	TRBJ1-5	CASSLGQVNQPQHF
TRBV27	TRBJ1-4	CASSFKAEKLFF
TRBV28	TRBJ2-7	CASKPWDGRESYEQYF
TRBV29-1	TRBJ2-7	CSVWTGDYEQYF
TRBV20-1	TRBJ2-7	CSAGTGADYEQYF
TRBV11-2	TRBJ2-1	CASSLQYYSYNEQFF
TRBV28	TRBJ1-1	CASSLIQYTEAFF
TRBV5-1	TRBJ2-7	CASSLGAPYEQYF
TRBV11-2	TRBJ1-1	CASSLGNRLEAFF
TRBV5-4	TRBJ2-5	CASSPRGQGWLQETQYF
TRBV7-2	TRBJ2-5	CASRNSGAPYF
TRBV28	TRBJ2-3	CASSFHQIVTDTQYF
TRBV12-3/TRBV12-4	TRBJ1-1	CASSDPGTRAFF
TRBV2	TRBJ1-5	CASSPGPDRLYQPQHF
TRBV6-2/TRBV6-3	TRBJ2-5	CASSYFRPQETQYF
TRBV11-2	TRBJ2-4	CASSRDKGQAKNIQYF
TRBV5-6	TRBJ2-1	CASSLTGDEQFF
TRBV20-1	TRBJ2-7	CSAGRGPDSSYEQYF
TRBV30	TRBJ1-5	CAWSLSGDQPQHF
TRBV27	TRBJ1-1	CASSLTRGALNTEAFF
TRBV5-1	TRBJ2-1	CASSLNYNEQIF